These 31 T cell receptor beta chains share one sample of origin, sequenced in a study of CDR3 diversity in severe acne. MiXCR was run by TCRdb on the PCR reads, yielding one entry per CDR3 protein. The sample yields 84,000 or so distinct CDR3 sequences, over 45% seen once. The specimen was blood. The source is a male donor in good health, serving as a control.

The rearrangement links TRBV20-1 to TRBJ2-7; no firm D call. With 6 bases removed from V and 5 bases from J, the gap between germline ends came to 14 bases. The CDR3 extends over 12 amino acids. The germline CDR1 and CDR2 sequences are DFQATT and SNEGSKA (reference sequence). DNA for the CDR3: TGCAGTGCGACCGGAGCCTACAACGAGCAGTACTTC. Its translation is CSATGAYNEQYF.

The genes are TRBV20-1 and TRBJ2-5, with D tentatively TRBD1 (6 bases). Germline CDR1 DFQATT, CDR2 SNEGSKA (reference sequence). CDR3 size: 16 residues. V lost 6 bases to trimming and J lost 2 bases, with 22 bases between them. CDR3 bases: TGCAGTGCCCGACAGGCCGCCACCCGGAGACAAGAGACCCAGTACTTC. Amino acid sequence: CSARQAATRRQETQYF.

The gene calls are TRBV20-1 and TRBJ2-7; 13 bases are shared with TRBD2. V shed 4 bases, J shed 4 bases, and the junction held 4 bases outside the gene matches. The CDR3 extends over 14 amino acids. CDR1 and CDR2 from the germline V gene are DFQATT and SNEGSKA (reference sequence). The CDR3 reads CSATGTSGMYEQYF. DNA of the CDR3: TGCAGTGCTACCGGGACTAGCGGGATGTACGAGCAGTACTTC.

The chain combines TRBV12-3 or TRBV12-4 with TRBJ2-5; 12 bases match TRBD2. Unmatched junction bases numbered 18, after V lost 6 bases and J lost 4 bases. The CDR3 spans 19 residues. The CDR3 reads CASRMRLTSGREVRETQYF. The CDR3 DNA follows: TGTGCCAGCAGAATGCGGTTGACTAGCGGGAGAGAGGTCAGAGAGACCCAGTACTTC.

The chain is built from TRBV7-9 and TRBJ2-5; 9 bases align to TRBD1. V lost 5 bases to trimming and J lost 4 bases; unmatched junction nucleotides: 2. This CDR3 contains 13 residues. Germline CDR1 reads SEHNR; CDR2 reads FQNEAQ (reference sequence). The CDR3 region has the DNA TGTGCCAGCAGCGCGACAGGGGGAGAGACCCAGTACTTC. It yields the protein CASSATGGETQYF.

In its sample, this clonotype was seen many times. The V and J genes are TRBV6-1 and TRBJ1-1; D is unclear. The CDR3 is 13 residues long. Germline V CDR1 and CDR2: MNHNS, SASEGT. V was shortened by 2 bases and J by 0 bases, with 4 bases between the two germline ends. The CDR3 loop is CASSEIMNTEAFF. The CDR3 coding sequence is TGTGCCAGCAGTGAAATTATGAACACTGAAGCTTTCTTT.

This clonotype qualifies as medium-sized (0.01 to 0.1%). The chain recombines TRBV10-1 with TRBJ2-2; the match to TRBD1 covers 8 bases. Germline values: CDR1 WNHNN, CDR2 SYGVQD (reference sequence). This CDR3 spans 14 amino acids. Losses at the gene ends were 4 bases for V and 6 bases for J; bases not matched to a gene: 4. CDR3 loop: CASSGTGLAGELFF. The CDR3, as DNA: TGCGCCAGCAGTGGGACAGGGCTCGCCGGGGAGCTGTTTTTT.

This clonotype has more than one count but fewer than ten. The chain links TRBV7-8 to TRBJ2-3, with 7 bases matching TRBD1. Germline trimming cut 5 bases from V and 2 bases from J; bases unmatched to any gene: 4. CDR3 length equals 14 residues. Germline V gene lookup returns CDR1 SGHVS and CDR2 FQNEAQ. DNA of the CDR3: TGTGCCAGCAGCATGGGACAGTACACAGATACGCAGTATTTT. Translation gives CASSMGQYTDTQYF. Combining the CDR3 with reference TRBV7-8 and TRBJ2-3 gives the whole variable domain GAGVSQSPRYKVAKRGQDVALRCDPISGHVSLFWYQQALGQGPEFLTYFQNEAQLDKSGLPSDRFFAERPEGSVSTLKIQRTQQEDSAVYLCASSMGQYTDTQYFGPGTRLTVL.

The V gene is TRBV3-1, the J gene TRBJ1-5; possible D gene TRBD1, 6 bases. Germline-derived CDR1 and CDR2 are LGHDT and YNNKEL (reference sequence). Trimming pared 3 bases from V and 8 bases from J, leaving 14 bases between. This CDR3 comprises 14 residues. CDR3 nucleotide sequence: TGTGCCAGCAGCCACGGACAGTCAGCCAAGCCCCAGCATTTT. Translating it yields CASSHGQSAKPQHF.

The chain uses TRBV2 and TRBJ2-5; TRBD2 might be the D (5 bases). The CDR3 loop spans 15 amino acids. Trimming left V 3 bases short and J 5 bases short, with 16 bases between. Germline CDR1 reads SNHLY; CDR2 reads FYNNEI. The CDR3: CASSEVEGELETQYF. The CDR3 DNA is TGTGCCAGCAGTGAGGTTGAGGGAGAGCTTGAGACCCAGTACTTC.

This clonotype was observed many times. The J gene is TRBJ2-7, the V gene TRBV6-5; 9 positions match TRBD1. The CDR3 is 17 residues long. The germline CDR1 and CDR2 sequences are MNHEY and SVGAGI. V trimming: 0 bases; J trimming: 6 bases; junction bases outside the gene matches: 12. DNA of the CDR3: TGTGCCAGCAGTTACTCGACAATGGGACAGGGCCTTTTCGAGCAGTACTTC. This encodes CASSYSTMGQGLFEQYF.

This chain links TRBV10-2 with TRBJ2-3, with no clear D. This CDR3 region has 14 residues. Germline V lookup: CDR1 WSHSY, CDR2 SAAADI. The V and J ends lost 4 bases and 1 base respectively, with 9 bases between them. CDR3 amino acids: CASSAAWGTDTQYF. The CDR3 DNA follows: TGCGCCAGCAGTGCCGCATGGGGCACAGATACGCAGTATTTT.

The rearrangement uses TRBV5-1 and TRBJ2-1; D is undetermined. The CDR3 spans 14 residues. CDR1 and CDR2 (germline): SGHRS, YFSETQ. Between the trimmed V and J ends, which lost 1 base and 0 bases, there was a span of 5 bases. CDR3 sequence reads: CASSLCDSYNEQFF. The CDR3 bases are TGCGCCAGCAGCTTGTGCGACTCCTACAATGAGCAGTTCTTC.

This rearrangement joins TRBV25-1 to TRBJ1-2, with D unclear. In germline, CDR1 is MGHDK, CDR2 SYGVNS. V was shortened by 6 bases and J by 7 bases, with 12 bases between the two germline ends. This CDR3 region has 12 residues. CDR3 residues: CASSSPHGGYTF. The CDR3 region has the DNA TGTGCCAGCAGCTCTCCACATGGTGGCTACACCTTC.

The V and J genes are TRBV20-1 and TRBJ2-1; 13 nucleotides match TRBD2. In germline, CDR1 is DFQATT, CDR2 SNEGSKA (reference sequence). There are 17 residues in the CDR3. V gave up 5 bases and J gave up 2 bases; unmatched junction bases: 9. The CDR3 region has the DNA TGCAGTGCTTTATGGACTAGCGGGAGAATTGCCTACAATGAGCAGTTCTTC. This translates into CSALWTSGRIAYNEQFF.

The gene calls are TRBV6-5 and TRBJ2-3; D perhaps matches TRBD2 (8 bases). This CDR3 is built from 19 residues. Germline CDR1 and CDR2: MNHEY and SVGAGI. V was shortened by 5 bases and J by 0 bases, with 24 bases between the two germline ends. The CDR3 nucleotides are TGTGCCAGCAGTCGCCAGGGGGGTAGCGGGAAATCCAGCACAGATACGCAGTATTTT. Protein: CASSRQGGSGKSSTDTQYF.

The sample holds one count of this clonotype. The junction shows a germline mismatch at one end, possibly a read error. The chain couples TRBV20-1 to TRBJ2-7; D gene unclear. This CDR3 has 13 amino acids. Germline CDR1 DFQATT, CDR2 SNEGSKA (reference sequence). CDR3 DNA: TGCAGTGCTAGAGCCAACAGATTCTACGAGCAGTACTTT. It specifies CSARANRFYEQYF.

Details on this clonotype: At one end, the junction sequence differs from germline, possibly due to a read error. The gene calls are TRBV10-3 and TRBJ2-1; 13 bases align to TRBD2. Per the germline V gene, CDR1 is ENHRY and CDR2 is SYGVKD. The CDR3 has 15 amino acids. CDR3 protein: CASSAGTSGKDEQFF. The CDR3 DNA sequence: TGTGCCAGCAGTGCCGGGACTAGCGGGAAGGATGAGCAGTTCTTC.

CDR3 DNA sequence: TGTGCCAGCAGTTACGCTGGGAGCCACCAAGAGACCCAGTACTTC. This translates into CASSYAGSHQETQYF. The chain carries TRBV6-5 and TRBJ2-5, with D possibly matching TRBD2 (5 bases). Trimming took off 2 bases at V and 0 bases at J, with 10 bases between the two ends. Germline values: CDR1 MNHEY, CDR2 SVGAGI. This CDR3 is built from 15 residues.

A word on this clonotype: The junction departs from germline at one end; a sequencing error may be responsible. This sequence joins TRBV7-4 and TRBJ1-4, with 10 bases identical to TRBD1. CDR3 length: 15 amino acids. CDR1 and CDR2 (germline): SGHVT, SQSDAQ. CDR3: CASSLFGTGDEKLFF. CDR3 nucleotides: TGTGCCAGCAGCTTATTCGGGACAGGGGATGAGAAACTGTTTTTT. Supplemented by reference TRBV7-4 and TRBJ1-4, the full variable domain reads GAGVSQSPRYKVAKRGRDVALRCDSISGHVTLYWYRQTLGQGSEVLTYSQSDAQRDKSGRPSGRFSAERPERSVSTLKIQRTEQGDSAVYLCASSLFGTGDEKLFFGSGTQLSVL.

This clonotype was seen a handful of times. The chain combines TRBV19 with TRBJ1-5; D is undetermined. CDR1 is LNHDA and CDR2 is SQIVND in the germline V gene (reference sequence). V was cut by 4 bases and J by 11 bases, with 18 bases left in between. CDR3 length: 14 amino acids. CDR3 DNA sequence: TGTGCCAGTAGTAGGGGAGCAGGTAACGAAGCCCAGCATTTT. Translated: CASSRGAGNEAQHF.

This clonotype has ten or more counts. This rearrangement joins TRBV2 to TRBJ2-7; TRBD1 matches 9 bases. This CDR3 has 15 amino acids. From germline, CDR1 is SNHLY and CDR2 FYNNEI. The V and J ends lost 5 bases and 3 bases, in that order; junction bases with no gene match: 8. The CDR3: CASSKWGQGSYEQYF. DNA of the CDR3: TGTGCCAGCAGTAAATGGGGACAGGGCAGCTACGAGCAGTACTTC.

The chain recombines TRBV5-1 with TRBJ2-2, with 7 bases that match TRBD2. CDR1 is SGHRS, CDR2 YFSETQ, per germline. There are 15 residues in the CDR3. Germline trimming cut 4 bases from V and 2 bases from J; bases unmatched to any gene: 5. The CDR3 region is CASSLGTTNTGELFF. The CDR3 DNA is TGCGCCAGCAGCCTGGGGACTACCAACACCGGGGAGCTGTTTTTT.

The chain combines TRBV7-3 with TRBJ2-5, with TRBD2 as a possible D gene (7 bases). Germline loops: CDR1 SGHTA, CDR2 FQGTGA. The CDR3 is made up of 15 amino acids. V was trimmed by 4 bases and J by 5 bases, leaving 17 bases between them. CDR3 in DNA: TGTGCCAGCAGCTCGATGGGGGGGGGCTTTGAGACCCAGTACTTC. Protein sequence: CASSSMGGGFETQYF.

For the CDR3, the DNA is TGTGCCAGCAGCAACCAGGGGGTCAGGGAGCTGTTTTTT. Its translation is CASSNQGVRELFF. This chain connects TRBV7-3 to TRBJ2-2, with 7 bases identical to TRBD1. After removal of 5 bases from V and 9 bases from J, the junction contained 6 bases not matched to a gene. Germline CDR1 reads SGHTA; CDR2 reads FQGTGA. The CDR3 totals 13 residues.

This clonotype was seen a handful of times. This clone may be a read error of a much larger clone one base away. CDR3 loop: CSVWAGPDSDQPQHF. The DNA for the CDR3 is TGCAGCGTTTGGGCGGGACCAGATAGCGATCAGCCCCAGCATTTT. This sequence joins TRBV29-1 and TRBJ1-5; tentative D call: TRBD1 (5 bases). Germline lookup yields CDR1 SQVTM and CDR2 ANQGSEA. The CDR3 consists of 15 residues.

The sample holds many counts of this clonotype. This rearrangement joins TRBV28 to TRBJ2-4; 9 nucleotides agree with TRBD1. The CDR3 length is 16 residues. V was pared by 5 bases and J by 3 bases, with 8 bases of the junction left unmatched. Germline V gene data show CDR1 as MDHEN and CDR2 as SYDVKM. CDR3: CASSPGGQGGKNIQYF. DNA of the CDR3: TGTGCCAGCAGTCCAGGGGGACAGGGAGGCAAAAACATTCAGTACTTC. The variable domain in full, completed from reference TRBV28 and TRBJ2-4, reads DVKVTQSSRYLVKRTGEKVFLECVQDMDHENMFWYRQDPGLGLRLIYFSYDVKMKEKGDIPEGYSVSREKKERFSLILESASTNQTSMYLCASSPGGQGGKNIQYFGAGTRLSVL.

This clonotype was counted once. A much larger clone sits a single nucleotide away, making a read error possible. The chain links TRBV19 to TRBJ1-5, with no clear D. This CDR3 is built from 16 residues. Germline CDR1 is LNHDA and CDR2 is SQIVND (reference sequence). The ends were cut back, 5 bases at V and 3 bases at J, with 17 bases in the middle. CDR3 nucleotides: TGTGCCAGTAGTTTCCGACTGGGGTCTTTCAATCAGCCCCAGCATTTT. As protein: CASSFRLGSFNQPQHF.

This clonotype is termed medium-sized. This chain links TRBV20-1 with TRBJ1-2, with 7 nucleotides matching TRBD1. Germline CDR1 reads DFQATT; CDR2 reads SNEGSKA (reference sequence). The CDR3 runs to 14 residues. V was pared by 3 bases and J by 3 bases, with 7 bases of the junction left unmatched. The CDR3 sequence: CSASTDRAHYGYTF. CDR3 nucleotides: TGCAGTGCTAGTACCGACAGGGCCCACTATGGCTACACCTTC.

In its sample, this clonotype was seen a few times. This chain uses TRBV7-9 with TRBJ2-1; D is undetermined. This CDR3 is 14 amino acids long. The germline gives CDR1 SEHNR, CDR2 FQNEAQ (reference sequence). Between the trimmed V and J ends, which lost 5 bases and 2 bases, there was a span of 10 bases. As DNA, the CDR3 is TGTGCCAGCAGCCAAGAAGGGACCTACAATGAGCAGTTCTTC. Protein product: CASSQEGTYNEQFF.

The rearrangement links TRBV2 to TRBJ2-5; D remains ambiguous. Germline CDR1 SNHLY, CDR2 FYNNEI. V shed 6 bases and J shed 5 bases, with 13 bases lying between them. This CDR3 has 13 amino acids. CDR3 amino acids: CASRGNPPETQYF. The CDR3 DNA sequence: TGTGCCAGCAGAGGGAATCCCCCGGAGACCCAGTACTTC.